Below, one T cell receptor beta chain is given with its context. The CDR3 is 14 amino acids. V shed 7 bases and J 4 bases; nucleotides not matched to a gene: 6. Germline assignment: CDR1 SGHTA and CDR2 FQGNSA. These data originate in a study of blood T cell repertoires in COVID-19. For the study at large: The study drew acute and convalescent COVID-19 samples from the United States, Italy and Spain. T cells, B-cell-depleted T cells, or PBMCs supplied cDNA or gDNA.

Original analysis: Reference gene primers were amplified, and this amplification served to estimate nucleated cell counts. Clones were sequenced by immunoSEQ multiplex PCR, and TCRdb holds only the in-frame ones, with some missing. The V and J calls and clone size are taken from that table; D and trimming were inferred from the DNA. This table holds about 82,000 clones, 75% to 90% found once. The chain recombines TRBV7-2 with TRBJ2-3; 9 positions agree with TRBD2. The TCR sequence derives from a woman between 35 and 50 years old with active or convalescent COVID-19. Sequencing input: peripheral blood. The CDR3 DNA reads TGTGCCAGCACCTTTCGCGGGGGGGCAGATACGCAGTATTTT. Amino acids: CASTFRGGADTQYF.